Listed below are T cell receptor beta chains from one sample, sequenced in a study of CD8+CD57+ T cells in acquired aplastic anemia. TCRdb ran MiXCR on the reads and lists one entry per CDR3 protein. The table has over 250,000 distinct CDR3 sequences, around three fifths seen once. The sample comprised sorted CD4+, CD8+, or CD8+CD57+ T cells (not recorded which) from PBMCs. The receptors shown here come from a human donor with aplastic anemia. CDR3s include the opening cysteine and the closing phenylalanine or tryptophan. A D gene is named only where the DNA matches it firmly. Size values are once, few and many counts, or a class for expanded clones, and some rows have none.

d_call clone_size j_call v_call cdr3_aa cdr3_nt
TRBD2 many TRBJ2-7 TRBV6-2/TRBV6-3 CASSYVAGSYEQYF TGTGCCAGCAGTTACGTAGCGGGCTCCTACGAGCAGTACTTC
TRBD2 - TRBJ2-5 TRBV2 CASTGAGGFGTQYF TGTGCCAGCACTGGAGCGGGGGGGTTTGGGACCCAGTACTTC
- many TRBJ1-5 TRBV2 CASRRQLNQPQHF TGTGCCAGCAGAAGACAGCTGAATCAGCCCCAGCATTTT
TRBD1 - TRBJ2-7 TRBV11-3 CASSLTGTGGEQYF TGTGCCAGCAGCTTAACCGGGACAGGGGGCGAGCAGTACTTC
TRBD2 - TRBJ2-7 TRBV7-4 CASSCICLTSGSSGEQYF TGTGCCAGCAGCTGCATTTGTCTGACTAGCGGGAGTTCGGGCGAGCAGTACTTC
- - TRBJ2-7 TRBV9 CASSPRALLGEQYF TGTGCCAGCAGCCCTCGGGCACTGTTGGGCGAGCAGTACTTC
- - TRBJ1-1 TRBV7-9 CASSRGTGTEAFF TGTGCCAGCAGCAGGGGGACGGGCACTGAAGCTTTCTTT
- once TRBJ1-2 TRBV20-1 CSARFRDYGYTF TGCAGTGCTAGATTCAGGGACTATGGCTACACCTTC
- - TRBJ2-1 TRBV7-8 CASSLKVGDEQFF TGTGCCAGCAGCTTAAAAGTAGGGGATGAGCAGTTCTTC
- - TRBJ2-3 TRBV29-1 CSSDRTTTPTDTQYF TGCAGCTCTGACAGAACAACGACTCCCACAGATACGCAGTATTTT
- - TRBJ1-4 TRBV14 CASSQAHSPRGLSF TGTGCCAGCAGCCAAGCCCACAGCCCAAGGGGACTGTCTTTT
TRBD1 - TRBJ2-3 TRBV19 CASSGQATDTRYF TGTGCCAGTAGTGGACAGGCCACAGATACGCGGTATTTT
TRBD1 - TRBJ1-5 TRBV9 CASSVNTGGYEHF TGTGCCAGCAGCGTGAATACAGGGGGCTACGAGCATTTT
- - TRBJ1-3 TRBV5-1 CASSTTDLGNTIYF TGCGCCAGCAGCACGACGGATTTGGGAAACACCATATATTTT
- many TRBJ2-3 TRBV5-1 CASSLAPGGTDTQYF TGCGCCAGCAGCTTGGCCCCAGGGGGCACAGATACGCAGTATTTT
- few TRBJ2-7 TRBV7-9 CASSSNTGSAYEQYF TGTGCCAGCAGCTCTAATACGGGGTCGGCCTACGAGCAGTACTTC
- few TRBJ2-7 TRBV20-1 CSAWGTGHEQYF TGCAGTGCGTGGGGTACCGGCCACGAGCAGTACTTC
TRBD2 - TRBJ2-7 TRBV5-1 CASSALAGGEPYEQYF TGTGCCAGCAGCGCCCTAGCGGGAGGGGAGCCCTACGAGCAGTACTTC
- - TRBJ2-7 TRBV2 CATRRDTNYGEQYF TGTGCCACCAGGAGAGACACCAACTACGGCGAGCAGTACTTC
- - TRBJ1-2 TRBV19 CASSMSLGNILYGYTF TGTGCCAGTAGTATGTCCCTTGGGAATATTCTGTATGGCTACACCTTC
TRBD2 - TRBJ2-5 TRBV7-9 CASVRTSGDDETQYF TGTGCCAGCGTCCGGACTAGCGGTGACGATGAGACCCAGTACTTC
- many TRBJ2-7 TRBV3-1 CASSQITGISEQYF TGTGCCAGCAGCCAAATCACCGGGATTTCCGAGCAGTACTTC
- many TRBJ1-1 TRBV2 CASTAGVNTEAFF TGTGCCAGCACTGCAGGGGTAAACACTGAAGCTTTCTTT
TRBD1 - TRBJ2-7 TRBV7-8 CASSRDRVSREQYF TGTGCCAGCAGTAGGGACAGGGTATCGCGAGAGCAGTACTTC
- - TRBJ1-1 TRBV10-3 CAISETGLNTEAFF TGTGCCATCAGTGAGACAGGCTTGAACACTGAAGCTTTCTTT
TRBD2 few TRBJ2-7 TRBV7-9 CASSPLAGISSYEQYF TGTGCCAGCAGCCCGCTAGCGGGGATTAGCTCCTACGAGCAGTACTTC
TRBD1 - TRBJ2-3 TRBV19 CATKDRGRSTDTQYF TGTGCCACCAAGGACAGGGGGAGAAGCACAGATACGCAGTATTTT
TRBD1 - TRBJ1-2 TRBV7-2 CASSPSGQGDGYTF TGTGCCAGCAGCCCAAGTGGACAGGGTGACGGCTACACCTTC
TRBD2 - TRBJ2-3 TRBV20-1 CSARGTTSGNTDTQYF TGCAGTGCTAGAGGTACGACTAGCGGGAACACAGATACGCAGTATTTT
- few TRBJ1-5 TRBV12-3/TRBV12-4 CASSFIGQGNQPQHF TGTGCCAGCAGTTTTATAGGGCAGGGCAATCAGCCCCAGCATTTT
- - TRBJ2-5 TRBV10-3 CAISQGGAGAQYF TGTGCCATCAGCCAAGGGGGGGCAGGGGCCCAGTACTTC
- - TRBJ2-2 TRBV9 CASSGTSHTGELFF TGTGCCAGCAGCGGGACAAGCCACACCGGGGAGCTGTTTTTT
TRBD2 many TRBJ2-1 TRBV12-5 CASGQTSGSPYNEQFF TGTGCTAGTGGCCAGACTAGCGGGAGTCCCTACAATGAGCAGTTCTTC
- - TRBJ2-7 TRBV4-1 CASSQDRGAEQYF TGCGCCAGCAGCCAAGATAGAGGAGCCGAGCAGTACTTC
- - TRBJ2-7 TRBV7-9 CASSEAAAGSYEQYF TGTGCCAGCAGTGAAGCGGCGGCGGGCTCCTACGAGCAGTACTTC
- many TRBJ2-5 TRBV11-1 CASSSERTETQYF TGTGCCAGCAGCTCCGAACGGACGGAGACCCAGTACTTC
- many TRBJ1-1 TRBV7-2 CASSLASGNTEAFF TGTGCCAGCAGCTTAGCTTCGGGGAACACTGAAGCTTTCTTT
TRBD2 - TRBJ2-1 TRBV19 CASSIARGLAGANEQFF TGTGCCAGTAGTATAGCCCGGGGACTAGCGGGAGCTAATGAGCAGTTCTTC
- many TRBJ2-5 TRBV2 CANYRDTAGTQYF TGTGCTAATTATCGGGACACCGCGGGGACCCAGTACTTC
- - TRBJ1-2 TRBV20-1 CSAKGLAGNYGYTF TGCAGTGCTAAAGGACTAGCGGGGAACTATGGCTACACCTTC
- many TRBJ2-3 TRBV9 CASSVEVTYTQYF TGTGCCAGCAGCGTGGAGGTCACATATACGCAGTATTTT
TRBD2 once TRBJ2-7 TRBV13 CASSLAGEREQYF TGTGCCAGCAGTCTAGCGGGAGAAAGAGAGCAGTACTTC
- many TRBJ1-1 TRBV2 CASKGRDSVSEAFF TGTGCCAGTAAGGGGCGAGACTCGGTCTCTGAAGCTTTCTTT
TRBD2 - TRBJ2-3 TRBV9 CASSALGLAGGRTDTQYF TGTGCCAGCAGCGCGTTGGGACTAGCGGGCGGGCGGACAGATACGCAGTATTTT